A single sample gave rise to the 29 T cell receptor beta chains below, sequenced in a study of T-cell memory formation after mild COVID-19. MiXCR, run by TCRdb on the 5' RACE reads, gives a single entry per CDR3 protein. The table lists fewer than 550,000 distinct CDR3 sequences, about 20% of them singletons. Sequenced sample: PBMCs or a T cell subset sorted from them (not recorded which). The receptors shown here come from an adult woman who had mild COVID-19 (a few samples of this study predate the infection). Cell type and time point are not known.

There are a few counts of this clonotype. The chain recombines TRBV29-1 with TRBJ2-7; 7 bases match TRBD2. V trimming: 4 bases; J trimming: 3 bases; junction bases outside the gene matches: 6. Looked up from germline, CDR1 is SQVTM and CDR2 is ANQGSEA. The CDR3 has 13 amino acids. The CDR3 protein is CSVVDPGGYEQYF. The CDR3 nucleotides are TGCAGCGTTGTGGACCCGGGGGGCTACGAGCAGTACTTC.

In its sample, this clonotype was seen a few times. V usage is TRBV29-1 and J usage is TRBJ1-1; the D gene is possibly TRBD1 (5 bases). Germline V lookup: CDR1 SQVTM, CDR2 ANQGSEA. The CDR3 covers 15 residues. V lost 4 bases and J 3 bases, leaving 18 bases between the germline ends. As DNA, the CDR3 is TGCAGCGTTGTCGTATGGAGCGGGGCTGACACTGAAGCTTTCTTT. Protein: CSVVVWSGADTEAFF. Combining the CDR3 with reference TRBV29-1 and TRBJ1-1 gives the whole variable domain SAVISQKPSRDICQRGTSLTIQCQVDSQVTMMFWYRQQPGQSLTLIATANQGSEATYESGFVIDKFPISRPNLTFSTLTVSNMSPEDSSIYLCSVVVWSGADTEAFFGQGTRLTVV.

The rearrangement uses TRBV15 and TRBJ1-3; 8 bases map to TRBD1. There are 20 residues in the CDR3. The germline V gene has CDR1 LNHNV and CDR2 YYDKDF (reference sequence). Unmatched junction bases numbered 17, after V lost 4 bases and J lost 0 bases. The CDR3 DNA reads TGTGCCACCAGCACCCCGGGCTACTCACAGGGGGAACTCTCTGGAAACACCATATATTTT. Protein product: CATSTPGYSQGELSGNTIYF. Based on the CDR3 plus reference TRBV15 and TRBJ1-3, the full variable domain is DAMVIQNPRYQVTQFGKPVTLSCSQTLNHNVMYWYQQKSSQAPKLLFHYYDKDFNNEADTPDNFQSRRPNTSFCFLDIRSPGLGDTAMYLCATSTPGYSQGELSGNTIYFGEGSWLTVV.

The V call is TRBV12-3 or TRBV12-4, the J call TRBJ1-1, with D possibly TRBD1 on 6 matching bases. V was pared by 4 bases and J by 5 bases, with 8 bases between. The CDR3 is made up of 12 amino acids. In DNA, the CDR3 is TGTGCCAGCAGTTCGGGGGCTACTGAAGCTTTCTTT. Translated, it gives CASSSGATEAFF.

This clonotype was counted a few times. The chain recombines TRBV6-5 with TRBJ2-7, with 8 bases lining up with TRBD1. This CDR3 is built from 19 residues. V lost 2 bases, J lost 2 bases, and 17 bases stayed unmatched. Germline lookup yields CDR1 MNHEY and CDR2 SVGAGI. CDR3 amino acids: CASSYKDRAYPARAYEQYF. In DNA form, the CDR3 reads TGTGCCAGCAGTTACAAGGACAGGGCCTACCCGGCCAGGGCCTACGAGCAGTACTTC.

The chain links TRBV7-9 to TRBJ2-5, with D perhaps given as TRBD1 or TRBD2 (5 bases each). There are 15 residues in the CDR3. CDR1 SEHNR and CDR2 FQNEAQ come from the germline V gene (reference sequence). V lost 1 base to trimming and J lost 5 bases, with 14 bases between them. This chain's CDR3 is CASSLEKQGAETQYF. The CDR3 nucleotides are TGTGCCAGCAGCTTAGAGAAGCAGGGAGCCGAGACCCAGTACTTC. The complete variable domain, with remaining parts taken from reference TRBV7-9 and TRBJ2-5, reads DTGVSQNPRHKITKRGQNVTFRCDPISEHNRLYWYRQTLGQGPEFLTYFQNEAQLEKSRLLSDRFSAERPKGSFSTLEIQRTEQGDSAMYLCASSLEKQGAETQYFGPGTRLLVL.

The rearrangement uses TRBV21-1 and TRBJ1-5; the table gives TRBD1 as D, unverified against the DNA. TRBV21-1 is classified as a pseudogene. This CDR3 is 16 amino acids long. The CDR3 loop is CASSKLSRVSNQPQHF. Written as DNA, the CDR3 is TGTGCCAGCAGCAAATTAAGCAGGGTTAGCAATCAGCCCCAGCATTTT.

The chain recombines TRBV3-1 with TRBJ2-7, with 8 bases fitting TRBD2. This CDR3 comprises 16 residues. The trim removed 4 bases at V and 3 bases at J, leaving 11 bases unmatched. The V gene's germline CDR1 is LGHDT and CDR2 YNNKEL (reference sequence). CDR3 sequence reads: CASSPRPLTSGYEQYF. The CDR3 DNA follows: TGTGCCAGCAGCCCAAGACCCTTAACTAGCGGCTACGAGCAGTACTTC.

The chain links TRBV19 to TRBJ2-1; the D call may be TRBD1 or TRBD2 (5 bases each). V dropped 3 bases and J dropped 8 bases, with 20 bases sitting between them. The germline CDR1 and CDR2 sequences are LNHDA and SQIVND (reference sequence). This CDR3 comprises 16 residues. The CDR3 DNA is TGTGCCAGTAGTATCGGGACGGATATGCTGGCGGATGAGCAGTTCTTC. Protein product: CASSIGTDMLADEQFF.

This clonotype was counted only a few times. V gene TRBV12-3 or TRBV12-4 combines with J gene TRBJ2-3; perhaps TRBD2 as D (7 bases). V was trimmed by 3 bases and J by 1 base, leaving 14 bases between them. This CDR3 spans 16 amino acids. This CDR3 reads CASSLAGARGTDTQYF. CDR3 DNA: TGTGCCAGCAGTTTGGCGGGGGCACGGGGCACAGATACGCAGTATTTT.

This clonotype has just a few counts. This chain uses TRBV9 with TRBJ2-1; 7 positions match TRBD2. The CDR3 contains 15 residues. Germline CDR1 SGDLS, CDR2 YYNGEE. With 1 base clipped from V and 2 bases from J, the junction kept 3 bases outside the gene matches. The CDR3: CASSVSGTTYNEQFF. The CDR3 DNA follows: TGTGCCAGCAGCGTATCGGGGACTACCTACAATGAGCAGTTCTTC.

This clonotype was recorded only once. V usage is TRBV6-5 and J usage is TRBJ1-4; 7 bases agree with TRBD1. CDR1 and CDR2 (germline): MNHEY, SVGAGI. The CDR3 runs 12 residues. V gave up 7 bases and J gave up 8 bases; unmatched junction bases: 4. CDR3 in DNA: TGTGCCAGCAAGACAGGGTCGGAAAAACTGTTTTTT. This encodes CASKTGSEKLFF.

This chain links TRBV12-3 or TRBV12-4 with TRBJ2-5, with D possibly being TRBD2 (5 bases). The CDR3 totals 13 residues. Deletions cut 4 bases from V and 4 bases from J, with 10 bases between. As DNA, the CDR3 is TGTGCCAGCAGTTCTCGGACTCGAGAGACCCAGTACTTC. Translation gives CASSSRTRETQYF.

Only a few counts were recorded for this clonotype. This chain links TRBV7-2 with TRBJ2-1, with 11 bases aligning to TRBD1. J was trimmed by 7 bases and V by 5 bases; bases with no gene match: 4. Germline loops: CDR1 SGHTA, CDR2 FQGNSA. CDR3 length: 14 amino acids. The CDR3 region has the DNA TGTGCCAGCAGCCGGGGACAGGGGGTTAATGAGCAGTTCTTC. Protein sequence: CASSRGQGVNEQFF.

This clonotype appeared a few times. An end of the junction differs from the germline gene, which may be a read error. The CDR3 bases are TGTGCCAGCAGCCAAGTGAGGGACTCGAGGAACACCATGTATTTT. Amino acids: CASSQVRDSRNTMYF. V gene TRBV3-1 combines with J gene TRBJ1-3; weak D call: TRBD1 (5 bases). Germline V CDR1 and CDR2: LGHDT, YNNKEL (reference sequence). The CDR3 spans 15 residues. Supplemented by reference TRBV3-1 and TRBJ1-3, the full variable domain reads DTAVSQTPKYLVTQMGNDKSIKCEQNLGHDTMYWYKQDSKKFLKIMFSYNNKELIINETVPNRFSPKSPDKAHLNLHINSLELGDSAVYFCASSQVRDSRNTMYFGEGSWLTVV.

This clonotype was counted at least ten times. The chain links TRBV29-1 to TRBJ2-1; no firm D call. The CDR3 is made up of 14 amino acids. Trimming removed 4 bases at V and 4 bases at J, with 14 bases between. Germline V lookup: CDR1 SQVTM, CDR2 ANQGSEA. CDR3 nucleotides: TGCAGCGTTGTCACAGCCGTCCCTTACAATGAGCAGTTCTTC. Its protein is CSVVTAVPYNEQFF.

This clonotype was recorded a few times. This chain uses TRBV7-9 with TRBJ2-7, with D tentatively TRBD1 or TRBD2 (5 bases each). Germline CDR1 SEHNR, CDR2 FQNEAQ (reference sequence). The CDR3 loop spans 14 amino acids. Deletions cut 5 bases from V and 5 bases from J, with 16 bases between. The CDR3 bases are TGTGCCAGCAGCACCCCCGGGACCCCACACGAGCAGTACTTC. It codes for CASSTPGTPHEQYF.

V is TRBV19 and J is TRBJ2-1; D not certain. The V end lost 1 base, the J end lost 5 bases, and 6 bases lay between the germline ends. CDR3 length: 13 residues. Germline V gene data show CDR1 as LNHDA and CDR2 as SQIVND (reference sequence). CDR3 DNA: TGTGCCAGTAGTATAGGGGTGCACAATGAGCAGTTCTTC. As protein: CASSIGVHNEQFF.

At least ten counts were recorded for this clonotype. The chain carries TRBV27 and TRBJ2-2; tentative D call: TRBD2 (5 bases). The germline V gene has CDR1 MNHEY and CDR2 SMNVEV (reference sequence). The CDR3 contains 15 residues. V lost 2 bases and J lost 4, with 11 bases in between. The CDR3 coding sequence is TGTGCCAGCAGTTTAAACGGGGTTAGCACCGGGGAGCTGTTTTTT. This translates into CASSLNGVSTGELFF.

This clonotype has more than one count but fewer than ten. This chain uses TRBV5-1 with TRBJ2-7; TRBD1 is a possible D gene (6 bases). The V gene's germline CDR1 is SGHRS and CDR2 YFSETQ. The V end was cut by 3 bases, the J end by 5 bases, with 15 bases between. This CDR3 is built from 14 residues. CDR3 nucleotides: TGCGCCAGCAGCTCCGAGTGGACAGACGACGAGCAGTACTTC. As protein: CASSSEWTDDEQYF. Complete variable domain (other parts from reference TRBV5-1 and TRBJ2-7): KAGVTQTPRYLIKTRGQQVTLSCSPISGHRSVSWYQQTPGQGLQFLFEYFSETQRNKGNFPGRFSGRQFSNSRSEMNVSTLELGDSALYLCASSSEWTDDEQYFGPGTRLTVT.

This clonotype occurred once. The V gene is TRBV4-2, the J gene TRBJ2-7; D unresolved. CDR3 length equals 15 residues. In germline, CDR1 is LGHNA, CDR2 YNFKEQ. V was trimmed by 0 bases and J by 7 bases, leaving 16 bases between them. The CDR3 region is CASSQEAPSFGEQYF. CDR3 nucleotide sequence: TGTGCCAGCAGCCAAGAGGCTCCCTCTTTCGGAGAGCAGTACTTC.

This clonotype was seen more than once but under ten times. The chain is built from TRBV6-2 or TRBV6-3 and TRBJ1-6; 7 bases align to TRBD1. Trimming at V came to 2 bases and at J to 7 bases, leaving 5 bases not matched to a gene. There are 15 residues in the CDR3. Per germline, CDR1 MNHEY and CDR2 SVGEGT. This CDR3 is CASSYDDRANSPLHF. As DNA, the CDR3 is TGTGCCAGCAGTTACGACGACAGGGCGAATTCACCCCTCCACTTT.

V and J are TRBV27 and TRBJ1-2, with 7 bases matching TRBD1. Germline lookup yields CDR1 MNHEY and CDR2 SMNVEV (reference sequence). The CDR3 is made up of 14 amino acids. Losses at the gene ends were 3 bases for V and 4 bases for J; bases not matched to a gene: 5. This chain's CDR3 is CASSFRDSLYGYTF. CDR3 bases: TGTGCCAGCAGTTTCCGGGACAGCCTCTATGGCTACACCTTC.

The genes are TRBV24-1 and TRBJ2-3; no firm D call. The germline gives CDR1 KGHDR, CDR2 SFDVKD. The CDR3 runs 15 residues. V was cut by 4 bases and J by 5 bases, with 15 bases left in between. The CDR3 DNA reads TGTGCCACCAGTGACAGCTCTCCGACCGGAGATACGCAGTATTTT. Residues: CATSDSSPTGDTQYF.

The chain is built from TRBV19 and TRBJ1-3; possibly TRBD1 for D (6 bases). V lost 6 bases and J lost 5, with 11 bases in between. Germline V gene sequence: CDR1 LNHDA, CDR2 SQIVND (reference sequence). The CDR3 has 13 residues. In nucleotides, the CDR3 is TGTGCCAGTAGACAGGGTTTTAGAAACACCATATATTTT. Translating it yields CASRQGFRNTIYF.

The rearrangement links TRBV18 to TRBJ2-7; TRBD2 aligns across 12 bases. Unmatched junction bases numbered 0, after V lost 0 bases and J lost 0 bases. The CDR3 is made up of 16 amino acids. The germline gives CDR1 KGHSH, CDR2 LQKENI. The CDR3 DNA reads TGTGCCAGCTCACCACCGGGACTAGCGGGCTCCTACGAGCAGTACTTC. Translation: CASSPPGLAGSYEQYF.

The V call is TRBV7-8, the J call TRBJ2-2, with unresolved D. With 5 bases removed from V and 3 bases from J, the gap between germline ends came to 13 bases. The germline gives CDR1 SGHVS, CDR2 FQNEAQ. This CDR3 contains 15 residues. The CDR3, as DNA: TGTGCCAGCAGCATAAGACGAGATGACACCGGGGAGCTGTTTTTT. Translation: CASSIRRDDTGELFF.

V gene TRBV12-3 or TRBV12-4 combines with J gene TRBJ2-3; D may be TRBD2 (5 bases). The CDR3 covers 16 residues. V lost 6 bases, J lost 1 base, and 17 bases lay in between. The CDR3 loop is CASRVGVGSGTDTQYF. CDR3 DNA sequence: TGTGCCAGCAGGGTCGGGGTGGGGAGCGGCACAGATACGCAGTATTTT.

This clonotype has more than one count but fewer than ten. The genes are TRBV6-6 and TRBJ1-2; 9 nucleotides agree with TRBD1. The ends lost 7 bases at V and 8 bases at J; junction bases unmatched: 8. Germline assignment: CDR1 MNHNY and CDR2 SVGAGI (reference sequence). CDR3 length: 13 residues. The CDR3 DNA reads TGTGCCAGCAAACCGGGACAGGGTTACGGCTACACCTTC. This sequence encodes CASKPGQGYGYTF.